This T cell receptor (beta chain) comes out of a study of shared clonotypes between healthy human individuals (TCRdb year 2020). For the study in its entirety: The cohort comprised two women and three men aged 18 to 49 years. Blood TCR repertoires of five healthy adults were deeply sequenced to estimate repertoire size and the extent of clonotype sharing between individuals. Between about 0.8 and 9 billion PBMCs per donor were obtained by leukapheresis. Per donor, three plates each were used for CD4 naive and CD4 memory, two for CD8 naive, and one for CD8 memory. Libraries were prepared and TCR repertoires were sequenced by different laboratories using diverse techniques, in order to increase sequencing depth and limit assay-specific biases.

The paper's findings and limits, for the study overall: Rarefaction of sorted-subset datasets indicated incomplete sequencing despite the large sequencing depth. Sampling was limited to blood, and TCR repertoires in tissue likely differ from TCR repertoires in blood. Naive subsets generally had larger estimated clonotype richness than memory subsets. Pairwise subsampling indicated that sequencing depth was expected to affect the degree of clonotype sharing among donors. Compared with non-shared clonotypes, the clonotypes found in all four sorted-subset donors had higher generation probabilities. Because the study included a small number of donors, the genetic and exposure-history diversity represented was limited. When a handful of donors were compared, the shared fraction of clonotypes was 5% to 6.5% for naive CD4, 3.5% for naive CD8, more than 2% for memory CD4, and roughly 0.4% for memory CD8.

Concerning this clone itself: No antigen is known for it. No quality values exist for individual bases; no much larger clone is one base distant.

TCR CDR3 regions were amplified from genomic DNA by multiplex PCR using the deep immunoSEQ assay. Extracted genomic DNA from each cell subset was spread evenly across all wells of several immunoSEQ 96-well plates, with each plate serving as a replicate. For sorted subsets, each replicate PCR was loaded with about 0.2 ug genomic DNA, equivalent to about 33,000 T cell genomes. Purified libraries were quantified with a Qubit 3.0 fluorometer, sized on a Bioanalyzer 2100, and re-quantified with the KAPA Library Quantification kit. Every immunoSEQ 96-well plate was sequenced on a separate single-read 150-cycle Illumina NextSeq 550 flow cell. The original pipeline was this. The immunoSEQ output contained only junctional sequences without quality scores, so filtering could not match that applied to full-length reads. To assign V/J genes and CDR3, sequences were annotated using PyIR, a Python wrapper for IgBLAST v1.9, with IMGT germline references. Reads with weak V/J assignments (E-value above 1e-6), missing CDR3, stop codons, out-of-frame junctions, or ambiguous translated residues were removed. A V3J clonotype was defined by an identical inferred V gene, J gene, and CDR3 amino acid sequence. Percentage overlap between repertoires was computed as shared unique clonotypes divided by the size of the smaller repertoire. RTK rarefaction, the Chao1 estimator, and Recon v2.1 estimates of unobserved clonotypes were used to assess repertoire richness. Generation probabilities were computed with OLGA for all TCRbeta clonotypes obtained by the gDNA method from a handful of donors. This is the immuneACCESS table as TCRdb keeps it, with only in-frame sequences that have V and J called. A part of the clones is gone; compared with another copy, unresolved V genes explain less than half, and the rest is unexplained. Clone size and the V and J calls come from that table; the DNA yielded D and trimming. The table for this sample lists about 2,200,000 clones; 93% of them were counted only once. Under 2% of the sample rests with the top ten.

CD8 naive samples were CD45RO-negative cells positively selected for CCR7, giving a CD45RA+CCR7+ population that excluded TemRA cells. The donors were healthy, HIV-negative adults with no recently reported acute infections or vaccinations. All donors were Caucasian adults living in Nashville, Tennessee, USA. Blood was obtained by leukapheresis, after which PBMCs were separated by Ficoll-Histopaque density gradient centrifugation and cryopreserved in liquid nitrogen vapor phase. Analytical flow cytometry was used to check the purity and quantity of every magnetically sorted T cell population. Genomic DNA was isolated from each sorted fraction and quantified by UV absorbance on a Nanodrop 2000c. Its CDR3 holds 15 amino acids, cysteine through phenylalanine. The retained sequence is limited to the CDR3, 45 bases, with the frame set at the first base. V drops 2 bases and J drops 4 bases, leaving 13 bases in between. From a lookup of the germline V gene, CDR1 and CDR2 are MDHEN and SYDVKM.

The sample comprised naive CD8+ T cells from PBMCs. Per the publication, the cell subset or site label means: CD45RA+CCR7+. This sequence uses TRBV28 and TRBJ2-3; the D gene lacks a confident call. The TCR was taken from a man younger than 35 in good health. Some clones in this sample may be carry-over from other donors' samples. The CDR3 here reads CASSLPGVYADTQYF. Here is the DNA: TGTGCCAGCAGTTTACCTGGGGTCTACGCAGATACGCAGTATTTT.